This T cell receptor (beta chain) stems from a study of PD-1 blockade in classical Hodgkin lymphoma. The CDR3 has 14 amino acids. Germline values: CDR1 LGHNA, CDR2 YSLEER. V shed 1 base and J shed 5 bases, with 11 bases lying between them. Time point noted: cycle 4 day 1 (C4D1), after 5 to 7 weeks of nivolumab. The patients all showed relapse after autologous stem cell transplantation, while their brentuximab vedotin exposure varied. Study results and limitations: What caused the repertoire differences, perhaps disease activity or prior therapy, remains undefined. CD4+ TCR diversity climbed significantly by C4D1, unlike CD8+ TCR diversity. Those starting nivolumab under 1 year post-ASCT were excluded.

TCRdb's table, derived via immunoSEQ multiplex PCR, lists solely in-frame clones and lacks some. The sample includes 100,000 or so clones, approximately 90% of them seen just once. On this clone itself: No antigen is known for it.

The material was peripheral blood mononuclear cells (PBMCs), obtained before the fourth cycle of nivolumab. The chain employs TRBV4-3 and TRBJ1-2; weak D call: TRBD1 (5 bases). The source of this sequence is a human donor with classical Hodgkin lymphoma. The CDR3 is CASSQARGWYGYTF. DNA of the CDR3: TGCGCCAGCAGCCAAGCTCGGGGCTGGTATGGCTACACCTTC.